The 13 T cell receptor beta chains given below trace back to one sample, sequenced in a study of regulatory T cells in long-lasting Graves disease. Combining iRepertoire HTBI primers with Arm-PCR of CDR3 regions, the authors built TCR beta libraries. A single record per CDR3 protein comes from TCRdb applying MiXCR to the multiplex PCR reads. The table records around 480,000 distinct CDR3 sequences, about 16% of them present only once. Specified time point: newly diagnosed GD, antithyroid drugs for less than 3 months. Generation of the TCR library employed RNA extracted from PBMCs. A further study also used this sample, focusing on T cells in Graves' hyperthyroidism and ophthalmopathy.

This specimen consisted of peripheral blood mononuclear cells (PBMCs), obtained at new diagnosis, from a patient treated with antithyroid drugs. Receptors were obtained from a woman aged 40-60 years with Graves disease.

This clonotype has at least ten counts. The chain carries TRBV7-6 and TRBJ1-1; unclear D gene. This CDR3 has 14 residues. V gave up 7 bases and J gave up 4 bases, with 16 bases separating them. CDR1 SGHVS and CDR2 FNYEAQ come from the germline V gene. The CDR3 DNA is TGTGCCAGCACTCGGGCCAAGTCGCCCACTGAAGCTTTCTTT. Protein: CASTRAKSPTEAFF.

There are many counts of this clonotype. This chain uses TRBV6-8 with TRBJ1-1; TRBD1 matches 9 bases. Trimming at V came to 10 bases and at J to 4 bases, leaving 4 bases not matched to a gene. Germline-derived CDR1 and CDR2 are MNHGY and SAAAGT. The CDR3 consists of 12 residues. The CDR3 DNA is TGTGCCATACAGGGGGCGAGCACTGAAGCTTTCTTT. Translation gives CAIQGASTEAFF.

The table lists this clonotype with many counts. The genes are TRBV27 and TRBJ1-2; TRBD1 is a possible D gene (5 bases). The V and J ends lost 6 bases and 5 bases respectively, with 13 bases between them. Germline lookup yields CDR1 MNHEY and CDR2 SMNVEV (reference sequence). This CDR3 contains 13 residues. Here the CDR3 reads CASSPTPGYGYTF. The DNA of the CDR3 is TGTGCCAGCAGCCCCACGCCAGGGTATGGCTACACCTTC.

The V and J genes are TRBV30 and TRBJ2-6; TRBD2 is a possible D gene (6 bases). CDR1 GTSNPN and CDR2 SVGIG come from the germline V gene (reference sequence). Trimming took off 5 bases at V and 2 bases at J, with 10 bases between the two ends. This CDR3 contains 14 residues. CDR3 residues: CAWGGKAGANVLTF. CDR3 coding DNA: TGTGCCTGGGGAGGGAAAGCTGGGGCCAACGTCCTGACTTTC.

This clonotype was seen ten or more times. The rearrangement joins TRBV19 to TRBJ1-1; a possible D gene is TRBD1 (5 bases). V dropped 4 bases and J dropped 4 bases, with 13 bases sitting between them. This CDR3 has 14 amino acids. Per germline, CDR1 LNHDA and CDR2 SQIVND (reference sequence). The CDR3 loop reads CASSTGPGRTEAFF. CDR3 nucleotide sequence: TGTGCCAGTAGTACGGGACCCGGTCGCACTGAAGCTTTCTTT.

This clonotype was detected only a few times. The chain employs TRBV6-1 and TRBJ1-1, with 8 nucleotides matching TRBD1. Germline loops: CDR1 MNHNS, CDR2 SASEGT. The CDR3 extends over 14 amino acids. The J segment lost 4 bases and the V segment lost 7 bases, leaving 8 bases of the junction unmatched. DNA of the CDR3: TGTGCCAGCATTGACAGGGGAAGAGGCACTGAAGCTTTCTTT. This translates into CASIDRGRGTEAFF.

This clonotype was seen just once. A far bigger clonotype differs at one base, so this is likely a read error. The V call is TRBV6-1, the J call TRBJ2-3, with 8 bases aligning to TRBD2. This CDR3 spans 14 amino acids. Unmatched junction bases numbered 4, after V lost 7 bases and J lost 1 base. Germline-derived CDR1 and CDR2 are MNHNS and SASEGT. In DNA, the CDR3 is TGTGCCAGCACCTTGACTAGCGGCACAGATACGCAGTATTTT. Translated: CASTLTSGTDTQYF.

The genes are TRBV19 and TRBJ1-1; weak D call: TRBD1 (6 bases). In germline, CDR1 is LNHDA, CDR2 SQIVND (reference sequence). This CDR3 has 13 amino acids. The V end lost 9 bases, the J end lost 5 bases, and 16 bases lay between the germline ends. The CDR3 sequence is CASSGGGRTEAFF. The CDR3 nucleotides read TGTGCCAGCAGTGGAGGGGGAAGAACTGAAGCTTTCTTT.

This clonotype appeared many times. The CDR3 sequence: CASRDTGPGNTIYF. CDR3 nucleotide sequence: TGTGCCAGCAGGGACACAGGTCCCGGAAACACCATATATTTT. This chain joins TRBV6-1 and TRBJ1-3, with D maybe TRBD1 (5 bases). The CDR3 is 14 residues long. CDR1 is MNHNS, CDR2 SASEGT, per germline. Between the trimmed V and J ends, which lost 6 bases and 4 bases, there was a span of 13 bases.

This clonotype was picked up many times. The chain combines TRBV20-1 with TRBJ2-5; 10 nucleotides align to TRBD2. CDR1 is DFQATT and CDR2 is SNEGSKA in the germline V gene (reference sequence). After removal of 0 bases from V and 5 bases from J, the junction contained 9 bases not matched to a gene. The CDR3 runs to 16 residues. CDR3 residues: CSARDVERGGGETQYF. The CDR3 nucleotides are TGCAGTGCTAGAGATGTGGAGCGGGGGGGCGGCGAGACCCAGTACTTC.

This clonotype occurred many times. The CDR3 coding sequence is TGTGCCAGCTCACCTGCCGATAATTCACCCCTCCACTTT. Its protein product is CASSPADNSPLHF. The chain couples TRBV18 to TRBJ1-6; D ambiguous. The CDR3 is 13 residues long. Per germline, CDR1 KGHSH and CDR2 LQKENI. V was clipped by 3 bases and J by 5 bases, with 5 bases between them. The full variable domain, rest sourced from reference TRBV18 and TRBJ1-6, is NAGVMQNPRHLVRRRGQEARLRCSPMKGHSHVYWYRQLPEEGLKFMVYLQKENIIDESGMPKERFSAEFPKEGPSILRIQQVVRGDSAAYFCASSPADNSPLHFGNGTRLTVT.

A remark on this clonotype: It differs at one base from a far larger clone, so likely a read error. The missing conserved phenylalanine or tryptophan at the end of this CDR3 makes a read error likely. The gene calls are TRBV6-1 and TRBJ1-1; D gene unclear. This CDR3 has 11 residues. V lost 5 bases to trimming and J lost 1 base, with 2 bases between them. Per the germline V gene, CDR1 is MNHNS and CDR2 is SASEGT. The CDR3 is CASSPNTEAFL. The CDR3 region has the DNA TGTGCCAGCAGTCCGAACACTGAAGCTTTCCTT.

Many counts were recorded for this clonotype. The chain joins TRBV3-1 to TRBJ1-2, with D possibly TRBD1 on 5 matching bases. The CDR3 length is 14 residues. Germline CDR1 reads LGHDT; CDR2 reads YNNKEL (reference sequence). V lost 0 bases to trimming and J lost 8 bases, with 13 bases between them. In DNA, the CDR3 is TGTGCCAGCAGCCAAGATGCAGGGACTGGCGGCTACACCTTC. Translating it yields CASSQDAGTGGYTF.